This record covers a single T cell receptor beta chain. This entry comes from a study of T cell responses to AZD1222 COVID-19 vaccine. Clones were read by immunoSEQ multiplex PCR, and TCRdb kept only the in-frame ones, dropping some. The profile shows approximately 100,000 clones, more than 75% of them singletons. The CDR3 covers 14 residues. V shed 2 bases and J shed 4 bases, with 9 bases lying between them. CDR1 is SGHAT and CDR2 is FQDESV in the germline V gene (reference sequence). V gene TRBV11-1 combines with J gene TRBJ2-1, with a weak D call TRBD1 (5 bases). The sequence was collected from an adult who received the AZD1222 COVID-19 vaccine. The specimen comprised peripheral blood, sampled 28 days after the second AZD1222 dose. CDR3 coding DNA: TGTGCCAGCAGCTTACCAGGGTCGTACAATGAGCAGTTCTTC. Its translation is CASSLPGSYNEQFF.